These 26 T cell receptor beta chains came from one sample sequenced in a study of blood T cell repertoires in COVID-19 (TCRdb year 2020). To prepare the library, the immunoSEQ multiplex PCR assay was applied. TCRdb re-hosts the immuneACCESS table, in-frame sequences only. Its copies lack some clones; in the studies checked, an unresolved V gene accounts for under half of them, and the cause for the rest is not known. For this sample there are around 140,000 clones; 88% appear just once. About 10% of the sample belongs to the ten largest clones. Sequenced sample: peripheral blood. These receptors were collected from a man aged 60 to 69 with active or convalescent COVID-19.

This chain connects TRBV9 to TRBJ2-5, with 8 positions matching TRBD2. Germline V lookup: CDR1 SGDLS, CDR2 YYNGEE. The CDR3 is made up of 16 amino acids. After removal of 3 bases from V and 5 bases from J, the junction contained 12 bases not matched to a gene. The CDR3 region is CASSASQRENRETQYF. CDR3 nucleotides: TGTGCCAGCAGCGCGAGCCAGCGGGAGAACCGGGAGACCCAGTACTTC. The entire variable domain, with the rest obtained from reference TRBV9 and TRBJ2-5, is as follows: DSGVTQTPKHLITATGQRVTLRCSPRSGDLSVYWYQQSLDQGLQFLIQYYNGEERAKGNILERFSAQQFPDLHSELNLSSLELGDSALYFCASSASQRENRETQYFGPGTRLLVL.

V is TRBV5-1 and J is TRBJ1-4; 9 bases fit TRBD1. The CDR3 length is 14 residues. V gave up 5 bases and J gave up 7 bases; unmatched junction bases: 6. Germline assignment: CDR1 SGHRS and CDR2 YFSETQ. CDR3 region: CASRRTGEGEKLFF. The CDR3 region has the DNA TGCGCCAGCAGAAGGACAGGGGAAGGTGAAAAACTGTTTTTT.

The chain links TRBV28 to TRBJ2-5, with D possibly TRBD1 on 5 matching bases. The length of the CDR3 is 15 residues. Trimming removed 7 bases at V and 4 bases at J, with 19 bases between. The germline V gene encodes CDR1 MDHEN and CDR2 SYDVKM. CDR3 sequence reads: CASNPPRAMGETQYF. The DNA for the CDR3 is TGTGCCAGCAACCCCCCCAGGGCGATGGGAGAGACCCAGTACTTC.

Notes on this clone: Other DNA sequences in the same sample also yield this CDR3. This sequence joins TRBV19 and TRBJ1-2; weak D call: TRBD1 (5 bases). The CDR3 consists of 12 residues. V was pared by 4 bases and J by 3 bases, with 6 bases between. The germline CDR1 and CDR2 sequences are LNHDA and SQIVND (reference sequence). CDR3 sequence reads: CASSTGDYGYTF. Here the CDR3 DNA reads TGTGCCAGTAGTACGGGGGACTATGGCTACACCTTC.

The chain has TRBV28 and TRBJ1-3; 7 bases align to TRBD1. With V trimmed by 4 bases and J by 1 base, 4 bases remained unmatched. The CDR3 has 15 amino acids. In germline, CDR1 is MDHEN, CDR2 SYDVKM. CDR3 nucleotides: TGTGCCAGCAGTTCGCCGACAGGGTCTGGAAACACCATATATTTT. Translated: CASSSPTGSGNTIYF.

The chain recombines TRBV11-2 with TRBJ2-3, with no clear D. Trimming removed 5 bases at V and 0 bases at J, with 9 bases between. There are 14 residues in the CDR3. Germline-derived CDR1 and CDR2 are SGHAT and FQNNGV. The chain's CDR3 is CASSARLSTDTQYF. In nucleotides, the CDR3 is TGTGCCAGCAGCGCAAGACTGAGCACAGATACGCAGTATTTT.

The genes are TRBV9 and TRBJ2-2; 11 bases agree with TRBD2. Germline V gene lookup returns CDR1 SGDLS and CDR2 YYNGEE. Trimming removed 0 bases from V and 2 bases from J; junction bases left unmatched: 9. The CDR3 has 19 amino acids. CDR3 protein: CASSVEASGRMTNTGELFF. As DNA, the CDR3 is TGTGCCAGCAGCGTAGAGGCTAGCGGGAGGATGACAAACACCGGGGAGCTGTTTTTT.

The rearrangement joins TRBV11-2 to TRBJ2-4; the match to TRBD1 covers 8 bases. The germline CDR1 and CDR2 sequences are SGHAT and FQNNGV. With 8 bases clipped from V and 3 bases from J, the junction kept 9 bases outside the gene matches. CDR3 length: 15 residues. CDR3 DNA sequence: TGTGCCAGCTCACGAACCGGGACAGGCAAAAACATTCAGTACTTC. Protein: CASSRTGTGKNIQYF.

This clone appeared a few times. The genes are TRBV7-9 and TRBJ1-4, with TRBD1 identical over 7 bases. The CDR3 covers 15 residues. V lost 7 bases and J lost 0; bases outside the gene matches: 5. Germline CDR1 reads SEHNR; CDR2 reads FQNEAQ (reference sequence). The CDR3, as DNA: TGTGCCAGCACCGACGGGACAGCAACTAATGAAAAACTGTTTTTT. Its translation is CASTDGTATNEKLFF.

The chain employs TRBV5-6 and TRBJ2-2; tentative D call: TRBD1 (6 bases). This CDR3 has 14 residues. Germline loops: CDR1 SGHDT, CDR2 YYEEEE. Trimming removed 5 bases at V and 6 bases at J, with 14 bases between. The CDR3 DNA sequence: TGTGCCAGCAGGAGAACAGGGATTCCCGGGGAGCTGTTTTTT. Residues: CASRRTGIPGELFF.

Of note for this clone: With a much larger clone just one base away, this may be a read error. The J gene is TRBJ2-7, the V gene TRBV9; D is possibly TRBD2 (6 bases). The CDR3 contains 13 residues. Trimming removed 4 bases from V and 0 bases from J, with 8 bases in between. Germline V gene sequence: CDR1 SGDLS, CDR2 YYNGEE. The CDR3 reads CASSPGSSYEQYF. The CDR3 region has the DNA TGTGCCAGCAGCCCCGGGAGCTCCTACGAGCAGTACTTC.

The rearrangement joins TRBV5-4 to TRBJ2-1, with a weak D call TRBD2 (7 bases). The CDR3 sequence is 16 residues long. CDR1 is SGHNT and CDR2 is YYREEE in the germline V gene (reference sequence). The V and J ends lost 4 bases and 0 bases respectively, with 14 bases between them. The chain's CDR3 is CASSLGGGSSYNEQFF. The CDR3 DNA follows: TGTGCCAGCAGCCTGGGGGGCGGGAGCTCCTACAATGAGCAGTTCTTC.

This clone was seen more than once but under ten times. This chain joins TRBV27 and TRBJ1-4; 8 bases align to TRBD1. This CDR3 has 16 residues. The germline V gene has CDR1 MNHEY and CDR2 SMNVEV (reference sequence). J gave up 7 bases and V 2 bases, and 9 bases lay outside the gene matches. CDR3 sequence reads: CASSLRRAGGLEKLFF. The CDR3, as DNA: TGTGCCAGCAGTTTAAGGCGGGCAGGGGGCCTTGAAAAACTGTTTTTT.

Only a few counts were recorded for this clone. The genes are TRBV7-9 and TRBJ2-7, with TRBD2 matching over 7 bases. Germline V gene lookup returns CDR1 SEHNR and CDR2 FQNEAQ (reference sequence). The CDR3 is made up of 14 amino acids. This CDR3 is CASWGGGPYYEQYF. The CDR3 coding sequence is TGTGCGAGCTGGGGGGGAGGCCCCTATTACGAGCAGTACTTC. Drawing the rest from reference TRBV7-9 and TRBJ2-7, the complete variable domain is DTGVSQNPRHKITKRGQNVTFRCDPISEHNRLYWYRQTLGQGPEFLTYFQNEAQLEKSRLLSDRFSAERPKGSFSTLEIQRTEQGDSAMYLCASWGGGPYYEQYFGPGTRLTVT.

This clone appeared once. The CDR3 DNA follows: TGCGCCAGCAGCTTGGCAGGGAACACCGGGGAGCTGTTTTTT. It translates to CASSLAGNTGELFF. The chain links TRBV5-1 to TRBJ2-2, with D unclear. Looked up from germline, CDR1 is SGHRS and CDR2 is YFSETQ. The CDR3 sequence is 14 residues long. Trimming stripped 0 bases from V and 1 base from J, with 4 bases between.

The CDR3 here is CASSLTGSVAYGYTF. The CDR3 DNA reads TGTGCCAGTAGTTTGACAGGGTCGGTTGCCTATGGCTACACCTTC. The chain links TRBV19 to TRBJ1-2; 7 bases fit TRBD1. This CDR3 region has 15 residues. CDR1 and CDR2 from the germline V gene are LNHDA and SQIVND (reference sequence). The J segment lost 4 bases and the V segment lost 5 bases, leaving 10 bases of the junction unmatched.

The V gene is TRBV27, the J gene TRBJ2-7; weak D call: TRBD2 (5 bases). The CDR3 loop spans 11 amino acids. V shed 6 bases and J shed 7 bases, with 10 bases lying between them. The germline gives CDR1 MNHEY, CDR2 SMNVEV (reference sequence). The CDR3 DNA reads TGTGCCAGCAGGTATCGGAGGGAGCAGTACTTC. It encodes CASRYRREQYF.

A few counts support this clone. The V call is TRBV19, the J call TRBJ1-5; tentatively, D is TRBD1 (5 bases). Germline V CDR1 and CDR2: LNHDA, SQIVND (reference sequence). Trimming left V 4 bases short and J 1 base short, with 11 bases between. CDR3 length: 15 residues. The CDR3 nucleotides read TGTGCCAGTAGTAACCAGGGTAGGAGCAATCAGCCCCAGCATTTT. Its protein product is CASSNQGRSNQPQHF.

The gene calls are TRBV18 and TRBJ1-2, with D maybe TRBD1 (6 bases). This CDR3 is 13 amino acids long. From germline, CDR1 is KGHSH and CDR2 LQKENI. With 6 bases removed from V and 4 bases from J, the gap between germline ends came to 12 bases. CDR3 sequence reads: CASSLDRSYGYTF. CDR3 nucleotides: TGTGCCAGCTCCTTGGACAGATCCTATGGCTACACCTTC. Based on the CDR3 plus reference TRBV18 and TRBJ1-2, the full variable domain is NAGVMQNPRHLVRRRGQEARLRCSPMKGHSHVYWYRQLPEEGLKFMVYLQKENIIDESGMPKERFSAEFPKEGPSILRIQQVVRGDSAAYFCASSLDRSYGYTFGSGTRLTVV.

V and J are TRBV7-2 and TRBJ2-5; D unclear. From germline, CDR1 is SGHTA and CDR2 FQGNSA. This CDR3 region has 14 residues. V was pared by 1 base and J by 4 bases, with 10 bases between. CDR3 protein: CASSLGQVRETQYF. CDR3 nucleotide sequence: TGTGCCAGCAGCTTAGGACAAGTCCGAGAGACCCAGTACTTC.

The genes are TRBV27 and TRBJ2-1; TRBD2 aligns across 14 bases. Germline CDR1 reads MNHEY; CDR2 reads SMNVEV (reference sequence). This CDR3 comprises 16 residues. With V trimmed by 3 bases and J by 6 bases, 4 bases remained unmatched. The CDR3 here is CASSFSGTSGSNEQFF. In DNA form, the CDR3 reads TGTGCCAGCAGTTTTTCGGGGACTAGCGGGAGCAATGAGCAGTTCTTC.

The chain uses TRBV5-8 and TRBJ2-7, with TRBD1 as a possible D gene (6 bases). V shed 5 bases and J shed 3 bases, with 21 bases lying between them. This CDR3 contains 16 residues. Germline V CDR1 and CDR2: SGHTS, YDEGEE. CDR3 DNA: TGTGCCAGCAGTTTCGTTCCAGGGGCCACTCACTACGAGCAGTACTTC. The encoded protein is CASSFVPGATHYEQYF.

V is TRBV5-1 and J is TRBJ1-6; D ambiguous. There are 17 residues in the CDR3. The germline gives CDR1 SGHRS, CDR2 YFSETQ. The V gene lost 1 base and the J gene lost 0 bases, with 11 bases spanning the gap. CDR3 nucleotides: TGCGCCAGCAGCTTGATGGTCGGGAGCTCCTATAATTCACCCCTCCACTTT. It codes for CASSLMVGSSYNSPLHF.

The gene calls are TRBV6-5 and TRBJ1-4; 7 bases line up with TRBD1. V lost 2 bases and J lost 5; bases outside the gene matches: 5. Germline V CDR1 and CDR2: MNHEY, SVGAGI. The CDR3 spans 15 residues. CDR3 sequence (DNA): TGTGCCAGCAGTTACGTGACAGGGAGGAATGAAAAACTGTTTTTT. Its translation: CASSYVTGRNEKLFF.

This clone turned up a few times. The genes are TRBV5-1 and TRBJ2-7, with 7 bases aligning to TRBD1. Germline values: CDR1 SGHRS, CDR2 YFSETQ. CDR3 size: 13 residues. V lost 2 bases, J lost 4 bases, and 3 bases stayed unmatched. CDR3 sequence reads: CASSFDRAYEQYF. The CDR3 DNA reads TGCGCCAGCAGCTTTGACAGGGCGTACGAGCAGTACTTC.

CDR3 in amino acids: CASSRTGSSYNEQFF. DNA for the CDR3: TGTGCCAGCAGCCGGACAGGGAGCTCCTACAATGAGCAGTTCTTC. The chain combines TRBV5-4 with TRBJ2-1, with 8 positions matching TRBD1. The J segment lost 0 bases and the V segment lost 4 bases, leaving 3 bases of the junction unmatched. The CDR3 contains 15 residues. The germline gives CDR1 SGHNT, CDR2 YYREEE (reference sequence).